This T cell receptor beta chain was identified in a study of memory CD4+ T cells and cytomegalovirus serostatus. Overall study findings and caveats: Suggested: most of the CMV-linked TCR signature lies in CD4+ memory cells. CD4+ memory repertoires contained about two fifths of the 164 reported CMV TCRbeta sequences.

Single viable CD3+CD4+CD8-CD45RO+ cells were sorted as the memory CD4+ T cells. After removal of 3 bases from V and 7 bases from J, the junction contained 8 bases not matched to a gene. The length of the CDR3 is 15 residues. Germline V gene lookup returns CDR1 SQVTM and CDR2 ANQGSEA. The sample holds a few counts of this clone. Its antigen is unknown. Sequencing used immunoSEQ multiplex PCR; TCRdb keeps in-frame clones, though not all of them. The table lists tens of thousands of clones, approximately 71% of them singletons, with about 1% in the top ten. J is TRBJ1-4 and V is TRBV29-1, with 10 bases fitting TRBD1. Input material: memory CD4+ T cells from blood. This TCR was recovered from an adult in good health and CMV-seronegative. The CDR3 sequence is CSVDAAGTGVEKLFF. The CDR3 DNA is TGCAGCGTTGACGCGGCCGGGACAGGGGTTGAAAAACTGTTTTTT.